This TCR beta chain originates from a study of beta chain features in type 1 diabetes. Broader study findings: Type 1 diabetes patients showed a moderate but significant shortening of TCRB CDR3s in all four CD4+ subsets.

The entirety of the isolated RNA underwent reverse transcription, so expressed TCRB transcripts were sequenced. Sequencing used immunoSEQ multiplex PCR; TCRdb keeps in-frame clones, though not all of them. The table lists over 200,000 clones, approximately 11% of them singletons. Germline CDR1 and CDR2: SGHTA and FQGNSA. CDR3 length: 15 amino acids. The ends were cut back, 4 bases at V and 6 bases at J, with 13 bases in the middle. Concerning this clone itself: What it binds is not known.

The sample taken for sequencing was naive CD4+ T cells from blood. The chain joins TRBV7-2 to TRBJ1-6; D is undetermined. The sequence was collected from a man younger than 45 with type 1 diabetes. CDR3 in amino acids: CASSSRPAPNSPLHF. In nucleotides, the CDR3 is TGTGCCAGCAGCTCTAGGCCGGCTCCTAATTCACCCCTCCACTTT.